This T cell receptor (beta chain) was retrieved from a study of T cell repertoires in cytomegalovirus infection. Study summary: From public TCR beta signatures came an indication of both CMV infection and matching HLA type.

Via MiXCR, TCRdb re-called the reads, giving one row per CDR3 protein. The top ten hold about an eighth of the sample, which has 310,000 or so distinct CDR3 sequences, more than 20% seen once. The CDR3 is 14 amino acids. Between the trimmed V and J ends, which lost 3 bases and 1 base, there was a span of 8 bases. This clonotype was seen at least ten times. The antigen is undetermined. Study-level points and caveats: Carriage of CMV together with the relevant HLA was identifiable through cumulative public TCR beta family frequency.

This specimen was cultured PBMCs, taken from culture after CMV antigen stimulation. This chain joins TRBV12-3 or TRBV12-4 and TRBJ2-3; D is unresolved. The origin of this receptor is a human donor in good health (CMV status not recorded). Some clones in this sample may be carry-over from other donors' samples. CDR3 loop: CASSLYRRTDTQYF. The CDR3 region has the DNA TGTGCCAGCAGTTTGTACAGACGCACAGATACGCAGTATTTT.